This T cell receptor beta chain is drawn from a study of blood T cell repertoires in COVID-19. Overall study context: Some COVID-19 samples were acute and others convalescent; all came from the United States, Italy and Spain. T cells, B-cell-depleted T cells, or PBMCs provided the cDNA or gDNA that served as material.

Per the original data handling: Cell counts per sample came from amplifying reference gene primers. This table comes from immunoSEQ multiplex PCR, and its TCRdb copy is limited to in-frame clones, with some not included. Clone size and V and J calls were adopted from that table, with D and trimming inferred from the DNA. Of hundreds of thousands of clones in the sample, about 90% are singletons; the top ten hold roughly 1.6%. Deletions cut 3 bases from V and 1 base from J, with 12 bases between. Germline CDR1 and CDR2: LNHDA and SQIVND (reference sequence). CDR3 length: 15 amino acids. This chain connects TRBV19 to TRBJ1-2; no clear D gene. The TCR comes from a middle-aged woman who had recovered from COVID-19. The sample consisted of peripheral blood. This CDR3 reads CASSIIQLRNYGYTF. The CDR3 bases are TGTGCCAGTAGTATCATACAGCTACGTAACTATGGCTACACCTTC.